This is a list of T cell receptor beta chains from one sample in a study of cytomegalovirus exposure and HLA in healthy donors. Generated by immunoSEQ multiplex PCR, the TCRdb table keeps only in-frame clones and is missing some. This table holds 110,000 to 150,000 clones, 65% to 80% found once. The sequenced sample consisted of PBMCs. The receptors come from a male donor in good health and CMV-seronegative. The CDR3 runs from the conserved cysteine through the conserved F or W. Fields, in order: clone size, V gene, J gene, D gene, CDR3 DNA, CDR3 protein. A D gene is named only where the DNA matches it firmly. Where a row states a size, it is once, few, many or the class of an expanded clone; other rows omit it.

>NA|TRBV9|TRBJ2-7|NA
TGTGCCAGCAGCGTTGGGGGAGGTACCTACGAGCAGTACTTC
CASSVGGGTYEQYF
>few|TRBV11-2|TRBJ2-1|TRBD2
TGTGCCAGCAGCGCCCCGGGACTAGCGGGAGTGAATGAGCAGTTCTTC
CASSAPGLAGVNEQFF
>NA|TRBV11-2|TRBJ2-5|TRBD1
TGTGCCAGCAGCCTCCTCGGGACAGACCAAGAGACCCAGTACTTC
CASSLLGTDQETQYF
>few|TRBV21-1|TRBJ1-5|NA
TGTGCCAGCAGCCCGGGACAGGTTAGCAATCAGCCCCAGCATTTT
CASSPGQVSNQPQHF
>NA|TRBV15|TRBJ2-7|NA
TGTGCCACCAGCAGGAGGAAGTTCTCATCCTACGAGCAGTACTTC
CATSRRKFSSYEQYF
>NA|TRBV7-2|TRBJ2-5|TRBD2
TGTGCCAGCAGCGAGACTAGCCTCCCAGAGACCCAGTACTTC
CASSETSLPETQYF
>NA|TRBV13|TRBJ1-5|NA
TGTGCCAGCAGTTTTTCCGGGGGTAGCAATCAGCCCCAGCATTTT
CASSFSGGSNQPQHF
>few|TRBV29-1|TRBJ2-1|TRBD2
TGCAGCGTCCCCCTAAGAAGGGCGGGAGGGGGCAATGAGCAGTTCTTC
CSVPLRRAGGGNEQFF
>NA|TRBV11-2|TRBJ1-2|TRBD1
TGTGCCAGCAGCCATATGCAAGGACAGGGAATCCAGGGCTACACCTTC
CASSHMQGQGIQGYTF
>NA|TRBV6-1|TRBJ2-7|NA
TGTGCCAGCAGTGAAGTGGGGCCCGCCGAGCAGTACTTC
CASSEVGPAEQYF
>NA|TRBV27|TRBJ2-7|NA
TGTGCCAGCAGTTCCAGGACTTTGTTCCACGAGCAGTACTTC
CASSSRTLFHEQYF
>NA|TRBV19|TRBJ1-5|TRBD1
TGTGCCAGTAAAATGACAGGGATGAGCAATCAGCCCCAGCATTTT
CASKMTGMSNQPQHF
>NA|TRBV7-9|TRBJ2-5|TRBD2
TGTGCCAGCAGCTTATCCAGCGGGGGTATGAAGACCCAGTACTTC
CASSLSSGGMKTQYF
>NA|TRBV18|TRBJ1-1|TRBD1
TGTGCCAGCTCACCAGACAGGGCTAACACTGAAGCTTTCTTT
CASSPDRANTEAFF
>NA|TRBV10-3|TRBJ2-7|TRBD2
TGTGCCATCAGTGAGGGACTAGCGGCCTACGAGCAGTACTTC
CAISEGLAAYEQYF
>few|TRBV7-3|TRBJ2-3|NA
TGTGCCAGCAGCCCCGGAGGGCCGGGGACAGATACGCAGTATTTT
CASSPGGPGTDTQYF
>NA|TRBV30|TRBJ1-2|TRBD1
TGTGCCTGGAGTGAGGACAGGGGTAACTATGGCTACACCTTC
CAWSEDRGNYGYTF
>NA|TRBV6-4|TRBJ2-5|NA
TGTGCCAGTCGGACGGACAGTAATGAGAAAGAGACCCAGTACTTC
CASRTDSNEKETQYF
>NA|TRBV7-2|TRBJ2-3|NA
TGTGCCAGCAGCTCAGGGTCGGTCTCAGATACGCAGTATTTT
CASSSGSVSDTQYF
>NA|TRBV18|TRBJ2-3|NA
TGTGCCAGCTCGCTAGCTTTAAGCACAGATACGCAGTATTTT
CASSLALSTDTQYF
>NA|TRBV6-5|TRBJ1-4|NA
TGTGCCAGCAGTTATCGGGGGAATGAAAAACTGTTTTTT
CASSYRGNEKLFF
>once|TRBV5-1|TRBJ2-7|TRBD2
TGCGCCAGCAGCGTCACACGAGCGGGAAGCTACGAGCAGTACTTC
CASSVTRAGSYEQYF
>NA|TRBV5-8|TRBJ2-1|TRBD2
TGTGCCAGCAGCTTGGCCCGACTAGCGGGGATTAGCTACAATGAGCAGTTCTTC
CASSLARLAGISYNEQFF
>few|TRBV25-1|TRBJ1-1|NA
TGTGCCAGCAGGGGAACACTAGGACGGACGAACACTGAAGCTTTCTTT
CASRGTLGRTNTEAFF
>NA|TRBV5-1|TRBJ1-2|NA
TGCGCCAGCAGCTTGTACCCAGGGTATCCGGAATGGGGCTACACCTTC
CASSLYPGYPEWGYTF
>once|TRBV2|TRBJ1-5|TRBD1
TGTGCCAGCAGGGGGGACAGTAGCAATCAGCCCCAGCATTTT
CASRGDSSNQPQHF
>NA|TRBV7-9|TRBJ1-2|TRBD1
TGTGCCAGCAGCTTACCCGGACAGGGGGGGGGCTACACCTTC
CASSLPGQGGGYTF
>NA|TRBV6-4|TRBJ2-3|TRBD2
TGTGCCAGCACCCCCTCTCCGGGGGGAGCCAGAGGGGATACGCAGTATTTT
CASTPSPGGARGDTQYF
>NA|TRBV25-1|TRBJ2-4|NA
TGTGCCAGCAGTGCCCACAGGGGGGGTGCGGGAAACATTCAGTACTTC
CASSAHRGGAGNIQYF
>once|TRBV7-8|TRBJ2-3|TRBD2
TGTGCCAGCAGCTTTTGGACTAGCGGGTTCACAGATACGCAGTATTTT
CASSFWTSGFTDTQYF
>NA|TRBV10-2|TRBJ2-1|NA
TGCGCCAGCAGTAACCGGGACAACTACAATGAGCAGTTCTTC
CASSNRDNYNEQFF
>NA|TRBV7-2|TRBJ2-1|TRBD2
TGTGCGGAGGCTAGCGGGGGCCTTTACAATGAGCAGTTCTTC
CAEASGGLYNEQFF